The clone carrying this T cell receptor beta chain was seen many times. This sample stems from a study of human T cells and chemical hapten exposure. Whole-study context: Patients were given diphenylcyclopropenone on the scalp weekly across the roughly 25-week study. Read at 6 days, the patch tests placed 0.01% DPC on the upper back.

Time point of the sample: pre-sensitization, week 0. Treatment defined: therapeutic diphenylcyclopropenone sensitization with weekly scalp DPC. Trimming took off 1 base at V and 8 bases at J, with 6 bases between the two ends. Germline CDR1 reads SEHNR; CDR2 reads FQNEAQ (reference sequence). The CDR3 loop spans 12 amino acids. TCRdb re-called the RACE reads with MiXCR, one entry per CDR3 protein. The data hold around 350,000 distinct CDR3 sequences, with around 5.5% observed a single time. The sequence was obtained from a woman younger than 35 with alopecia areata. Some clones in this sample may be carry-over from other donors' samples. The sequences come from whole blood, collected in connection with sensitization to the hapten diphenylcyclopropenone (DPC). J is TRBJ2-1 and V is TRBV7-9; unclear D gene. The CDR3 DNA reads as TGTGCCAGCAGCTTAGGCGCAGATGAGCAGTTCTTC. Its protein is CASSLGADEQFF.